The 24 T cell receptor beta chains listed next were all sequenced from one sample in a study of tissue T cells after allogeneic stem cell transplantation. Repertoires were generated with immunoSEQ multiplex PCR, while TCRdb's copy carries only in-frame clones and drops some. The sample shows approximately 47,000 clones, roughly 73% of them seen only once. Sequencing was carried out using sorted cells pooled from one or two spleens. Receptor source: a pool of C57BL/6 mice in good health.

On this clone: Genes and germline are mouse. The read terminates 1 residue before the CDR3 end, so the remaining end is supplied by the germline J gene. The chain has TRBV31 and TRBJ2-4; TRBD2 aligns across 12 bases. CDR1 GKSSPN and CDR2 SITVG come from the germline V gene. The CDR3 sequence is 16 residues long. Trimming at V came to 3 bases and at J to 2 bases, leaving 6 bases not matched to a gene. The CDR3 bases that were read are TGTGCCTGGAGCCCTGGGACTGGGGGGCTTCAAAACACCTTGTAC. This codes for CAWSPGTGGLQNTLY. The entire CDR3 sequence reads CAWSPGTGGLQNTLYF.

Remarks on this clone: The germline and genes are mouse ones. The read ends 1 residue shy of where the CDR3 ends; the end is completed using the germline J gene. The chain has TRBV13-2 and TRBJ1-4; D remains unclear. The germline V and J ends were trimmed by 1 base and 6 bases, with 10 bases remaining between them. The CDR3 totals 14 residues. The germline gives CDR1 NNHNN, CDR2 SYGAGS (reference sequence). CDR3 DNA (partial): TGTGCCAGCGGTGATAACGGGTCGTACGAAAGATTATTT. Amino acids: CASGDNGSYERLF. The complete CDR3 sequence is CASGDNGSYERLFF.

This clone was detected only once. All gene names here are mouse names. The read ends 1 residue early relative to the CDR3; the germline J gene fills the gap. The chain couples TRBV12-1 to TRBJ2-2; D perhaps matches TRBD1 (6 bases). This CDR3 comprises 14 residues. Trimming took 2 bases from V and 4 from J, leaving 10 bases between them. CDR1 is SGHSN and CDR2 is HYEKVE in the germline V gene. The CDR3 sequence: CASSPQGGTGQLYF. Partial CDR3 DNA: TGTGCCAGCTCTCCACAGGGAGGCACCGGGCAGCTCTAC.

This clone turned up a few times. Gene names are the mouse ones. The CDR3 end lies 1 residue beyond the end of the read and is filled in from the germline J gene. V gene TRBV4 combines with J gene TRBJ2-7, with TRBD2 matching over 12 bases. The germline gives CDR1 LGHDT, CDR2 YNNKQL (reference sequence). With V trimmed by 5 bases and J by 6 bases, 2 bases remained unmatched. CDR3 length: 13 residues. The sequenced part of the CDR3 DNA is TGTGCCAGCAGCCGGACTGGGGGGGGTGAACAGTAC. Its translation is CASSRTGGGEQY. In full, the CDR3 is CASSRTGGGEQYF.

There are a few counts of this clone. Mouse names are used for the genes. CDR3 bases read: TGTGCCAGCAGCCCTTGGACAGGGACCTCCGACTACACC. It specifies CASSPWTGTSDYT. The full CDR3 protein reads CASSPWTGTSDYTF. The chain couples TRBV3 to TRBJ1-2, with 8 bases that match TRBD1. The missing CDR3 end, 1 residue past where the read stops, is filled in from the germline J gene. V lost 5 bases to trimming and J lost 4 bases; unmatched junction nucleotides: 6. The germline V gene encodes CDR1 SNHLY and CDR2 FYNGKV (reference sequence). The CDR3 extends over 14 amino acids. Full variable domain (remainder filled in from reference TRBV3 and TRBJ1-2): GPKVLQIPSHQIIDMGQMVTLNCDPVSNHLYFYWYKQILGQQMEFLVNFYNGKVMEKSKLFKDQFSVERPDGSYFTLKIQPTALEDSAVYFCASSPWTGTSDYTFGSGTRLLVI.

Worth noting for this clone: Genes and germline are mouse. The read ends 1 residue shy of where the CDR3 ends; the end is completed using the germline J gene. V gene TRBV2 combines with J gene TRBJ2-5, with TRBD1 as a possible D gene (6 bases). CDR3 length: 15 residues. V lost 0 bases and J 6 bases, leaving 13 bases between the germline ends. Per the germline V gene, CDR1 is LGHNA and CDR2 is YSYQKL. CDR3 amino acids: CASSQEGAGVDTQYF. The DNA read from the CDR3 is TGTGCCAGCAGCCAAGAGGGCGCAGGGGTGGACACCCAGTAC.

A remark on this clone: Mouse germline and gene names are used. The sequenced fragment ends 1 residue before the CDR3 boundary, so the rest is inferred from the germline J gene. V usage is TRBV12-1 and J usage is TRBJ2-5, with D possibly called TRBD1 or TRBD2 (5 bases each). Deletions cut 4 bases from V and 8 bases from J, with 12 bases between. This CDR3 has 12 residues. CDR1 SGHSN and CDR2 HYEKVE come from the germline V gene. The DNA read from the CDR3 is TGTGCCAGCTCCCCGGGGGAGGGCACCCAGTAC. It specifies CASSPGEGTQY. In full, the CDR3 reads CASSPGEGTQYF.

This clone was found once. Gene names follow the mouse nomenclature. The read is 1 residue too short to cover the CDR3 end, so that end is filled in from the germline J gene. This chain links TRBV31 with TRBJ1-4, with 9 bases aligning to TRBD1. V gave up 0 bases and J gave up 6 bases; unmatched junction bases: 5. The germline V gene encodes CDR1 GKSSPN and CDR2 SITVG. The CDR3 sequence is 15 residues long. CDR3 sequence reads: CAWSLPQGADERLFF. CDR3 DNA, as far as it was read: TGTGCCTGGAGTCTTCCACAGGGGGCAGACGAAAGATTATTT.

About this clone itself: Germline and genes: mouse. The observed sequence ends 1 residue before the CDR3 terminus, with the missing tail filled in from the germline J gene. V usage is TRBV4 and J usage is TRBJ1-1, with 8 bases fitting TRBD1. The CDR3 loop spans 12 amino acids. Germline-derived CDR1 and CDR2 are LGHDT and YNNKQL (reference sequence). V shed 5 bases and J 7 bases; nucleotides not matched to a gene: 3. CDR3 bases read: TGTGCCAGCAGCCAACAGGGGGGAGAAGTCTTC. Protein sequence: CASSQQGGEVF. The CDR3, in full, reads CASSQQGGEVFF. Variable domain in full (rest from reference TRBV4 and TRBJ1-1): ETAVFQTPNYHVTQVGNEVSFNCKQTLGHDTMYWYKQDSKKLLKIMFSYNNKQLIVNETVPRRFSPQSSDKAHLNLRIKSVEPEDSAVYLCASSQQGGEVFFGKGTRLTVV.

Regarding this clone: The genes are named according to mouse. The DNA ends 1 residue before the CDR3 does, and the rest of the CDR3 is filled in from the germline J gene. The chain uses TRBV1 and TRBJ1-1, with TRBD1 matching over 7 bases. Germline V gives CDR1 NSQYPW, CDR2 LRSPGD (reference sequence). After removal of 2 bases from V and 4 bases from J, the junction contained 7 bases not matched to a gene. This CDR3 has 15 residues. CDR3 sequence: CTCSAPQGMGTEVFF. Incomplete CDR3 DNA: TGCACCTGCAGTGCACCACAGGGGATGGGCACAGAAGTCTTC.

As for this clone: These gene names are mouse names. The CDR3 region is CASSFSSNTEVFF. The CDR3 bases that were read are TGTGCTAGCAGTTTCAGCTCTAACACAGAAGTCTTC. V usage is TRBV29 and J usage is TRBJ1-1; no reliable D call. Read coverage stops 1 residue before the CDR3 terminus; the germline J gene supplies the remainder. This CDR3 comprises 13 residues. Trimming pared 3 bases from V and 2 bases from J, leaving 7 bases between. CDR1 is MSHET, CDR2 SYDVDS, per germline.

In the case of this clone: Mouse gene names and germline throughout. The CDR3 goes on 1 residue after the read ends, and that part is filled in from the germline J gene. The gene calls are TRBV2 and TRBJ2-3, with 9 bases that match TRBD2. This CDR3 region has 17 residues. Germline CDR1 and CDR2: LGHNA and YSYQKL. V trimming: 1 base; J trimming: 1 base; junction bases outside the gene matches: 6. CDR3: CASSQVGLGGGAETLYF. The sequenced part of the CDR3 DNA is TGTGCCAGCAGCCAAGTCGGGCTGGGGGGGGGTGCAGAAACGCTGTAT.

The table lists this clone with a count of one. Gene names and germline match the mouse. The read stops 1 residue short of the end of the CDR3; the missing end is completed from the germline J gene. The chain recombines TRBV12-2 with TRBJ1-1, with D uncertain. The germline V gene encodes CDR1 SGHLS and CDR2 HYDKME. The length of the CDR3 is 11 residues. V was pared by 2 bases and J by 5 bases, with 5 bases between. CDR3 DNA, as far as it was read: TGTGCCAGCTCTCCCCTAACAGAAGTCTTC. Amino acid sequence: CASSPLTEVF. The entire CDR3 protein is CASSPLTEVFF.

As concerns this clone: Mouse germline and gene names are used. The sequence runs out 1 residue before the end of the CDR3; the remainder is reconstructed from the germline J gene. The V gene is TRBV5, the J gene TRBJ2-1, with 7 bases lining up with TRBD2. Trimming removed 1 base from V and 2 bases from J; junction bases left unmatched: 2. Looked up from germline, CDR1 is LGHNA and CDR2 is YNLKQL (reference sequence). This CDR3 is 15 amino acids long. CDR3 sequence: CASSQVTGDYAEQFF. The CDR3 DNA, read in part, is TGTGCCAGCAGCCAAGTAACTGGGGACTATGCTGAGCAGTTC.

Turning to this clone: These gene names are mouse names. Read data end 1 residue before the CDR3 end; the end is taken from the germline J gene. The chain has TRBV2 and TRBJ2-4, with a possible D match to TRBD1 (6 bases). Germline V gene lookup returns CDR1 LGHNA and CDR2 YSYQKL. Trimming cost V 0 bases and J 4 bases, with 8 bases left between them. The CDR3 consists of 14 residues. The CDR3 sequence is CASSQDRTENTLYF. Partial CDR3 DNA: TGTGCCAGCAGCCAAGACCGGACAGAAAACACCTTGTAC.

As for this clone: Mouse gene names apply. Coverage ceases 1 residue before the CDR3 finishes, and the germline J gene fills in the end. J is TRBJ2-7 and V is TRBV4; TRBD2 matches 10 bases. Trimming at V came to 3 bases and at J to 7 bases, leaving 6 bases not matched to a gene. CDR3 length equals 14 residues. In germline, CDR1 is LGHDT, CDR2 YNNKQL (reference sequence). This CDR3 reads CASSYLGGQGEQYF. The DNA read from the CDR3 is TGTGCCAGCAGCTATCTGGGGGGGCAGGGGGAACAGTAC.

With regard to this clone: Gene names are mouse gene names. From the germline J gene comes the end of the CDR3, since the read stops 1 residue before it. The chain links TRBV1 to TRBJ2-4; 9 nucleotides line up with TRBD1. Germline V gene sequence: CDR1 NSQYPW, CDR2 LRSPGD (reference sequence). The V and J ends lost 3 bases and 1 base, in that order; junction bases with no gene match: 5. The CDR3 has 16 residues. The CDR3 protein is CTCSAGTGRGQNTLYF. The covered CDR3 bases are TGCACCTGCAGTGCCGGGACAGGGAGAGGTCAAAACACCTTGTAC.

About this clone: These gene names are mouse names. The read ends 1 residue before the CDR3 terminus; that terminus is restored from the germline J gene. The chain employs TRBV5 and TRBJ1-6, with no clear D. TRBJ1-6 is given ORF status, its function remaining uncertain. The V end was cut by 4 bases, the J end by 2 bases, with 6 bases between. The V gene's germline CDR1 is LGHNA and CDR2 YNLKQL (reference sequence). This CDR3 is 14 amino acids long. The sequenced CDR3 bases are TGTGCCAGCAGCCCGGGAACCTATAATTCGCCCCTCTAC. Residues: CASSPGTYNSPLY. The full CDR3 is CASSPGTYNSPLYF.

A remark on this clone: These gene names are mouse names. Read data end 1 residue before the CDR3 end; the end is taken from the germline J gene. The chain employs TRBV16 and TRBJ2-4, with D perhaps matching TRBD1 or TRBD2 (6 bases each). The CDR3 length is 14 residues. Germline V gene sequence: CDR1 SGHSA, CDR2 FRNQAP. Trimming pared 3 bases from V and 4 bases from J, leaving 11 bases between. The CDR3 bases that were read are TGTGCAAGCAGCTTCCGTGGGGGCGAAAACACCTTGTAC. It is translated as CASSFRGGENTLY. The whole CDR3 sequence reads CASSFRGGENTLYF. The full variable domain, rest sourced from reference TRBV16 and TRBJ2-4, is NAGVIQTPRHKVTGKGQEATLWCEPISGHSAVFWYRQTIVQGLEFLTYFRNQAPIDDSGMPKERFSAQMPNQSHSTLKIQSTQPQDSAVYLCASSFRGGENTLYFGAGTRLSVL.

With regard to this clone: Gene names refer to mouse genes. Read sequence stops 1 residue before the CDR3 end, and the germline J gene provides the missing end. V gene TRBV13-2 combines with J gene TRBJ2-5; 10 bases align to TRBD2. V trimming: 3 bases; J trimming: 3 bases; junction bases outside the gene matches: 1. Germline CDR1 reads NNHNN; CDR2 reads SYGAGS (reference sequence). The CDR3 is 14 residues long. Partial CDR3 DNA: TGTGCCAGCGGTGCGACTGGGGGGCAAGACACCCAGTAC. This sequence encodes CASGATGGQDTQY. The whole CDR3 region reads CASGATGGQDTQYF.

In this sample, this clone turned up a few times. The germline and genes are mouse ones. Sequencing ends 1 residue short of the CDR3 end; the germline J gene provides the rest. The chain recombines TRBV29 with TRBJ2-1; D may correspond to TRBD1 or TRBD2 (5 bases each). This CDR3 contains 11 residues. Trimming shortened V by 6 bases and J by 7 bases, and 7 bases separated the two germline ends. Per germline, CDR1 MSHET and CDR2 SYDVDS. This chain's CDR3 is CASRRGAEQFF. The sequenced part of the CDR3 DNA is TGTGCTAGCAGGCGGGGGGCTGAGCAGTTC.

With regard to this clone: The genes are named according to mouse. The CDR3 is cut off 1 residue early in the read; its end comes from the germline J gene. This rearrangement joins TRBV26 to TRBJ1-2; 7 nucleotides line up with TRBD1. Trimming cost V 5 bases and J 0 bases; bases outside gene matches: 3. CDR1 is KGHPV and CDR2 is FQNQEV in the germline V gene (reference sequence). The CDR3 contains 14 residues. CDR3 sequence: CASSRGQANSDYTF. CDR3 DNA (partial): TGTGCCAGCAGTAGAGGACAGGCAAACTCCGACTACACC.

Details on this clone: The germline and genes are mouse ones. Incomplete CDR3 DNA: TGTGCAAGCAGCTTAGATACGGACCGAGACACCCAGTAC. It is translated as CASSLDTDRDTQY. The entire CDR3 sequence reads CASSLDTDRDTQYF. This chain links TRBV16 with TRBJ2-5, with D uncertain. The DNA ends 1 residue before the CDR3 does, and the rest of the CDR3 is filled in from the germline J gene. Per the germline V gene, CDR1 is SGHSA and CDR2 is FRNQAP. The CDR3 loop spans 14 amino acids. Trimming pared 0 bases from V and 5 bases from J, leaving 9 bases between.

In the case of this clone: Germline and genes here are mouse. The sequenced fragment ends 1 residue before the CDR3 boundary, so the rest is inferred from the germline J gene. The gene calls are TRBV31 and TRBJ2-4; 12 nucleotides match TRBD2. Looked up from germline, CDR1 is GKSSPN and CDR2 is SITVG. The CDR3 sequence is 15 residues long. With V trimmed by 3 bases and J by 1 base, 2 bases remained unmatched. The CDR3 bases that were read are TGTGCCTGGAGCCGGACTGGGGGGGGTCAAAACACCTTGTAC. Amino acid sequence: CAWSRTGGGQNTLY. The complete CDR3 protein is CAWSRTGGGQNTLYF.